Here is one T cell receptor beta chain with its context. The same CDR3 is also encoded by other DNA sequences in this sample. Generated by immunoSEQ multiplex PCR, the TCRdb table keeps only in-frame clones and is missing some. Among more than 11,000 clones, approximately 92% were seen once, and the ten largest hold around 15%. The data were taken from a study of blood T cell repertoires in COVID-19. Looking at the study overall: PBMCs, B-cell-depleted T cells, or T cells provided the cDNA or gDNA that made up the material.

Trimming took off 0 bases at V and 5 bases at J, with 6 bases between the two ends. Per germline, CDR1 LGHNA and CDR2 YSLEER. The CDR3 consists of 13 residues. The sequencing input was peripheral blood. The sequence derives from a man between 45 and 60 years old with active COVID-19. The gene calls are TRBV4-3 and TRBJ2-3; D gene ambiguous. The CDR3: CASSQDPRDTQYF. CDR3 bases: TGCGCCAGCAGCCAAGATCCTCGAGATACGCAGTATTTT.